This record looks at one TCR beta chain sequence and its context. The antigen it recognizes is unknown. Qualities for individual bases were not recorded, and no much larger clone is one base off. This record belongs to a study of control samples from healthy donors and cancer patients (dated by TCRdb to 2018 to 2021). The junction carries 9 bases between V and J, which are trimmed by 4 bases and 0 bases respectively. The germline V gene (reference sequence) gives CDR1 as LGHDT and CDR2 as YNNKEL. The CDR3 starts with the cysteine, ends with the phenylalanine, and has 14 residues. The retained sequence is limited to the CDR3, 42 bases, with the frame set at the first base. Library preparation was by the immunoSEQ multiplex PCR assay. The source is immuneACCESS, and TCRdb retained only in-frame sequences with V and J called. Part of the clones is not carried over; for the studies checked, unresolved V genes explain less than half of this, and the remainder is unexplained. The sample has 120,000 or so clones on record, 88% of them singletons. Clones ranked in the top ten supply around 4% of the sample.

Sequenced material: PBMCs. This receptor was obtained from a woman aged 55-70 years with lung cancer. The rearrangement combines TRBV3-1 (or the pseudogene TRBV3-2) with TRBJ1-2; the D gene cannot be resolved reliably. The CDR3 is CASSLTGTNYGYTF. Read as DNA, the sequence is TGTGCCAGCAGCCTAACCGGGACTAACTATGGCTACACCTTC.